The clone carrying this TCR beta chain appeared many times. What it binds is unknown. CDR1 and CDR2 from the germline V gene are DFQATT and SNEGSKA (reference sequence). The ends lost 6 bases at V and 1 base at J; junction bases unmatched: 20. The CDR3 runs to 18 residues. Unique molecular identifiers were attached to individual cDNA molecules during library preparation. Each CDR3 protein gets one entry after TCRdb re-called the RACE reads with MiXCR. The sample includes 45,000 to 60,000 distinct CDR3 sequences, roughly a tenth of them seen just once. The sample comes from a study of human T cells and chemical hapten exposure. The time point here: pre-sensitization, week 0. Treatment given: therapeutic diphenylcyclopropenone sensitization with weekly scalp DPC. Blood was collected ahead of every patch test applied. Study-wide points: Sensitizing to DPC left TCRs with a frequency above 1 in 1000 unaltered.

The chain carries TRBV20-1 and TRBJ1-1; 7 nucleotides line up with TRBD1. This TCR was sampled from a woman in her thirties or forties with alopecia areata. Some clones in this sample may be carry-over from other donors' samples. Source: whole blood, taken in connection with sensitization to the hapten diphenylcyclopropenone (DPC). The CDR3 DNA is TGCAGTGCCGGAAGCCTGGGAGGGGGCGCCCAAGAGAACACTGAAGCTTTCTTT. It yields the protein CSAGSLGGGAQENTEAFF.